Below, 25 T cell receptor beta chains from the same sample are listed, as sequenced in a study of cytomegalovirus exposure and HLA in healthy donors. PCR primers comprised 60 Vbeta and 13 Jbeta primers. Repertoires were generated with immunoSEQ multiplex PCR, while TCRdb's copy carries only in-frame clones and drops some. Among around 150,000 clones listed, around 63% were seen once. Sequenced material: PBMCs. The receptors were gathered from a human donor in good health.

V and J are TRBV7-9 and TRBJ1-1; 10 bases map to TRBD1. V was clipped by 4 bases and J by 5 bases; unmatched bases: 1. Germline CDR1 reads SEHNR; CDR2 reads FQNEAQ (reference sequence). The CDR3 consists of 13 residues. The CDR3 DNA sequence: TGTGCCAGCAGCTCGGGACAGGGGACTGAAGCTTTCTTT. Translated: CASSSGQGTEAFF.

The chain employs TRBV5-6 and TRBJ2-7; a possible D gene is TRBD2 (5 bases). The length of the CDR3 is 14 residues. Trimming took off 0 bases at V and 3 bases at J, with 10 bases between the two ends. Germline V lookup: CDR1 SGHDT, CDR2 YYEEEE. Here the CDR3 DNA reads TGTGCCAGCAGCTTGGGACTTCGGGGCTACGAGCAGTACTTC. Protein sequence: CASSLGLRGYEQYF.

The chain is built from TRBV5-4 and TRBJ2-7; D not resolved. CDR3 length: 13 amino acids. V was shortened by 5 bases and J by 0 bases, with 9 bases between the two germline ends. CDR1 and CDR2 (germline): SGHNT, YYREEE (reference sequence). CDR3 sequence: CASSDTASYEQYF. The CDR3 DNA follows: TGTGCCAGCAGTGATACAGCCTCCTACGAGCAGTACTTC. Together with reference TRBV5-4 and TRBJ2-7, the CDR3 gives the full variable domain: ETGVTQSPTHLIKTRGQQVTLRCSSQSGHNTVSWYQQALGQGPQFIFQYYREEENGRGNFPPRFSGLQFPNYSSELNVNALELDDSALYLCASSDTASYEQYFGPGTRLTVT.

In nucleotides, the CDR3 is TGTGCTAGCCGTGGACTGAACAATGAGCAGTTCTTC. Translating it yields CASRGLNNEQFF. This chain connects TRBV11-2 to TRBJ2-1, with D possibly being TRBD2 (5 bases). In germline, CDR1 is SGHAT, CDR2 FQNNGV. CDR3 length: 12 residues. The entire variable domain, with the rest obtained from reference TRBV11-2 and TRBJ2-1, is as follows: EAGVAQSPRYKIIEKRQSVAFWCNPISGHATLYWYQQILGQGPKLLIQFQNNGVVDDSQLPKDRFSAERLKGVDSTLKIQPAKLEDSAVYLCASRGLNNEQFFGPGTRLTVL.

This clone has a handful of counts. The chain recombines TRBV28 with TRBJ1-5; 10 bases agree with TRBD1. The CDR3 extends over 20 amino acids. V gave up 3 bases and J gave up 2 bases; unmatched junction bases: 16. Germline CDR1 reads MDHEN; CDR2 reads SYDVKM. This chain's CDR3 is CASSFLRWTGGSLGNQPQHF. The CDR3 region has the DNA TGTGCCAGCAGTTTTTTAAGATGGACAGGGGGATCCCTGGGCAATCAGCCCCAGCATTTT.

This clone has only a few counts. The V call is TRBV27, the J call TRBJ2-5; tentative D call: TRBD1 (6 bases). The J call may be wrong; the DNA end is better matched by TRBJ2-7. The germline V gene encodes CDR1 MNHEY and CDR2 SMNVEV (reference sequence). This CDR3 is built from 15 residues. CDR3 sequence (DNA): TGTGCCAGCAGTCCCCGGGACAAACACAACTACGAGCAGTACTTC. Protein product: CASSPRDKHNYEQYF.

V usage is TRBV29-1 and J usage is TRBJ1-2; D is unresolved. CDR3 length: 12 amino acids. V lost 6 bases, J lost 4 bases, and 12 bases lay in between. Germline lookup yields CDR1 SQVTM and CDR2 ANQGSEA. The CDR3 spells CSVGSHLYGYTF. The CDR3 DNA reads as TGCAGCGTCGGTTCTCATCTCTATGGCTACACCTTC.

Only one count was recorded for this clone. The chain combines TRBV5-6 with TRBJ2-7; no reliable D call. The germline V gene has CDR1 SGHDT and CDR2 YYEEEE. V lost 3 bases to trimming and J lost 4 bases, with 5 bases between them. The CDR3 has 11 residues. CDR3 in amino acids: CASSSGYEQYF. The CDR3 DNA sequence: TGTGCCAGCAGCTCAGGTTACGAGCAGTACTTC.

The chain combines TRBV7-8 with TRBJ1-1, with 7 bases matching TRBD1. V shed 8 bases and J 1 base; nucleotides not matched to a gene: 4. From germline, CDR1 is SGHVS and CDR2 FQNEAQ. The CDR3 has 13 residues. CDR3 DNA: TGTGCCAGCCTTTCAGGGGGGAACACTGAAGCTTTCTTT. As protein: CASLSGGNTEAFF.

This clone was seen more than once but under ten times. This chain links TRBV23-1 with TRBJ2-2, with D possibly TRBD1 on 6 matching bases. TRBV23-1 is labeled an ORF, and its function is uncertain. V lost 4 bases, J lost 3 bases, and 21 bases lay in between. The CDR3 has 18 residues. The CDR3 here is CASSPGPGASTDTGELFF. The CDR3 bases are TGCGCCAGCAGTCCCGGGCCAGGGGCATCCACGGACACCGGGGAGCTGTTTTTT.

This clone was detected a few times. This chain uses TRBV2 with TRBJ1-1; D uncertain. Looked up from germline, CDR1 is SNHLY and CDR2 is FYNNEI. Trimming pared 5 bases from V and 0 bases from J, leaving 7 bases between. The CDR3 contains 13 residues. CDR3 nucleotides: TGTGCCAGCAGTTCGAGCATGAACACTGAAGCTTTCTTT. Translated, it gives CASSSSMNTEAFF. The entire variable domain, with the rest obtained from reference TRBV2 and TRBJ1-1, is as follows: EPEVTQTPSHQVTQMGQEVILRCVPISNHLYFYWYRQILGQKVEFLVSFYNNEISEKSEIFDDQFSVERPDGSNFTLKIRSTKLEDSAMYFCASSSSMNTEAFFGQGTRLTVV.

The rearrangement uses TRBV7-2 and TRBJ2-2; 8 nucleotides line up with TRBD2. Trimming removed 4 bases from V and 7 bases from J; junction bases left unmatched: 5. The CDR3 has 14 amino acids. Germline V gene sequence: CDR1 SGHTA, CDR2 FQGNSA. CDR3: CASSSTRGGGELFF. CDR3 nucleotide sequence: TGTGCCAGCAGCTCAACTCGGGGGGGCGGGGAGCTGTTTTTT.

The genes are TRBV28 and TRBJ1-2; possible D gene TRBD1, 5 bases. This CDR3 region has 13 residues. Germline V gives CDR1 MDHEN, CDR2 SYDVKM. V was cut by 6 bases and J by 5 bases, with 13 bases left in between. The DNA for the CDR3 is TGTGCCAGCAGGACAGCCGCTACGTATGGCTACACCTTC. Its translation is CASRTAATYGYTF.

The J gene is TRBJ2-7, the V gene TRBV4-3, with 7 bases lining up with TRBD2. Trimming cost V 4 bases and J 3 bases; bases outside gene matches: 9. Germline V gives CDR1 LGHNA, CDR2 YSLEER. The CDR3 contains 15 residues. CDR3 loop: CASSLWGSGFYEQYF. In nucleotides, the CDR3 is TGCGCCAGCAGCCTCTGGGGTAGCGGGTTCTACGAGCAGTACTTC.

The gene calls are TRBV5-1 and TRBJ2-1; 9 positions agree with TRBD2. V gave up 2 bases and J gave up 3 bases; unmatched junction bases: 6. This CDR3 contains 16 residues. Germline V lookup: CDR1 SGHRS, CDR2 YFSETQ. CDR3 DNA sequence: TGCGCCAGCAGCTTAGGGAGCGGGAGGATCTACAATGAGCAGTTCTTC. It is translated as CASSLGSGRIYNEQFF.

This chain uses TRBV19 with TRBJ1-5; D is uncertain. Germline V CDR1 and CDR2: LNHDA, SQIVND (reference sequence). This CDR3 comprises 12 residues. The V end lost 6 bases, the J end lost 12 bases, and 15 bases lay between the germline ends. CDR3: CASSSRAELQHF. CDR3 coding DNA: TGTGCCAGTAGCTCACGAGCCGAGCTCCAGCATTTT.

The rearrangement uses TRBV19 and TRBJ1-1; perhaps TRBD1 as D (5 bases). CDR3 size: 15 residues. V lost 10 bases and J 3 bases, leaving 21 bases between the germline ends. Per the germline V gene, CDR1 is LNHDA and CDR2 is SQIVND (reference sequence). CDR3 DNA sequence: TGTGCCACCAAGGTGCAGGGAGGGGTAGACACTGAAGCTTTCTTT. Amino acids: CATKVQGGVDTEAFF.

The chain links TRBV7-9 to TRBJ2-7; perhaps TRBD1 as D (6 bases). The CDR3 loop spans 14 amino acids. Germline lookup yields CDR1 SEHNR and CDR2 FQNEAQ (reference sequence). V dropped 4 bases and J dropped 7 bases, with 17 bases sitting between them. CDR3 sequence: CASSSWDNSGEQYF. The DNA of the CDR3 is TGTGCCAGCAGCTCCTGGGACAATTCTGGTGAGCAGTACTTC.

This sequence joins TRBV11-3 and TRBJ2-5, with a tentative D call TRBD1 (6 bases). CDR1 SGHNT and CDR2 YENEEA come from the germline V gene. The CDR3 covers 17 residues. Trimming pared 4 bases from V and 2 bases from J, leaving 20 bases between. CDR3 region: CASSSPTTGPMQETQYF. CDR3 bases: TGTGCCAGCAGCTCCCCAACGACAGGCCCTATGCAAGAGACCCAGTACTTC. Combining the CDR3 with reference TRBV11-3 and TRBJ2-5 gives the whole variable domain EAGVVQSPRYKIIEKKQPVAFWCNPISGHNTLYWYLQNLGQGPELLIRYENEEAVDDSQLPKDRFSAERLKGVDSTLKIQPAELGDSAVYLCASSSPTTGPMQETQYFGPGTRLLVL.

This clone was counted between two and nine times. DNA of the CDR3: TGTGCCAGCTCACCATTTGTAGCGGCGGGCTACGAGCAGTACTTC. Amino acid sequence: CASSPFVAAGYEQYF. The chain has TRBV18 and TRBJ2-7, with D maybe TRBD2 (6 bases). Trimming removed 2 bases at V and 3 bases at J, with 14 bases between. This CDR3 is built from 15 residues. In germline, CDR1 is KGHSH, CDR2 LQKENI.

This chain joins TRBV2 and TRBJ1-1; D remains ambiguous. Trimming removed 4 bases from V and 0 bases from J, with 6 bases in between. The CDR3 length is 13 residues. Germline V lookup: CDR1 SNHLY, CDR2 FYNNEI. CDR3 DNA sequence: TGTGCCAGCAGTGGAGGTGTGAACACTGAAGCTTTCTTT. Translated, it gives CASSGGVNTEAFF.

This clone was recorded only once. The chain couples TRBV5-1 to TRBJ1-1; possibly TRBD1 for D (5 bases). The CDR3 runs 14 residues. V gave up 0 bases and J gave up 0 bases, with 6 bases separating them. The germline CDR1 and CDR2 sequences are SGHRS and YFSETQ. CDR3 residues: CASSLDRMNTEAFF. CDR3 bases: TGCGCCAGCAGCTTGGACAGGATGAACACTGAAGCTTTCTTT.

Notes on this clone: A junction boundary mismatches the germline segment, possibly from a read error. The chain carries TRBV18 and TRBJ1-1, with 9 bases matching TRBD1. Germline CDR1 KGHSH, CDR2 LQKENI. The CDR3 is 15 residues long. CDR3 bases: TGTGCCAGCTCCCCACAGGGGGCGATGAACACTGAAGCTTTCTTT. Its translation is CASSPQGAMNTEAFF.

Turning to this clone: Other DNA sequences in this sample translate to the same CDR3. The chain couples TRBV18 to TRBJ2-7; D call uncertain. The V gene lost 3 bases and the J gene lost 1 base, with 4 bases spanning the gap. Germline V gene sequence: CDR1 KGHSH, CDR2 LQKENI. This CDR3 has 12 residues. The CDR3 protein is CASSPSSYEQYF. The DNA for the CDR3 is TGTGCCAGCTCACCCTCGTCCTACGAGCAGTACTTC.

The chain uses TRBV19 and TRBJ2-5; TRBD1 matches 7 bases. Unmatched junction bases numbered 6, after V lost 3 bases and J lost 2 bases. The germline CDR1 and CDR2 sequences are LNHDA and SQIVND (reference sequence). CDR3 length: 15 amino acids. This CDR3 is CASSIRTGWQETQYF. The CDR3 coding sequence is TGTGCCAGTAGTATTAGGACAGGATGGCAAGAGACCCAGTACTTC.